This T cell receptor beta chain was recovered during a study of early T cells in non-severe SARS-CoV-2 infection. Study observations and caveats: Reliance on VDJdb matching favored anti-spike CD8 responses; private and CD4 specificities were missed.

A note on this clonotype: Its target is not known. An end of the junction differs from the germline gene, which may be a read error.

Each CDR3 protein is one row after TCRdb ran MiXCR on the 5' RACE reads. In the table there are some 82,000 distinct CDR3 sequences, roughly 5.7% of which are singletons. Germline CDR1 reads MNHNY; CDR2 reads SVGAGI (reference sequence). The CDR3 is 13 residues long. The TCR originated in an adult who was a healthcare worker with PCR-confirmed SARS-CoV-2 infection or an uninfected control (not recorded which). The chain uses TRBV6-6 and TRBJ2-6, with D perhaps matching TRBD1 (5 bases). The sequenced material came from whole blood. The CDR3 bases are TGTGCCAGTCTGGGTAGTGGGGCCAACGTCCTGACTTTT. The encoded protein is CASLGSGANVLTF.